This T cell receptor (beta chain) was captured in a study of cytomegalovirus exposure and HLA in healthy donors. Primers for the PCR totalled 60 Vbeta and 13 Jbeta. The assay was immunoSEQ multiplex PCR, and TCRdb's table has in-frame clones only and misses some. The sample lists roughly 150,000 clones; around 75% were seen once. The source is a male donor in good health and CMV-seronegative. The sample consisted of PBMCs.

For the CDR3, the DNA is TGTGCCAGCAGCGTAAATCACGGGGAGCTGTTTTTT. The encoded protein is CASSVNHGELFF. The chain joins TRBV9 to TRBJ2-2; D is unclear. V lost 1 base, J lost 7 bases, and 5 bases lay in between. Germline V gene sequence: CDR1 SGDLS, CDR2 YYNGEE. CDR3 length: 12 residues.